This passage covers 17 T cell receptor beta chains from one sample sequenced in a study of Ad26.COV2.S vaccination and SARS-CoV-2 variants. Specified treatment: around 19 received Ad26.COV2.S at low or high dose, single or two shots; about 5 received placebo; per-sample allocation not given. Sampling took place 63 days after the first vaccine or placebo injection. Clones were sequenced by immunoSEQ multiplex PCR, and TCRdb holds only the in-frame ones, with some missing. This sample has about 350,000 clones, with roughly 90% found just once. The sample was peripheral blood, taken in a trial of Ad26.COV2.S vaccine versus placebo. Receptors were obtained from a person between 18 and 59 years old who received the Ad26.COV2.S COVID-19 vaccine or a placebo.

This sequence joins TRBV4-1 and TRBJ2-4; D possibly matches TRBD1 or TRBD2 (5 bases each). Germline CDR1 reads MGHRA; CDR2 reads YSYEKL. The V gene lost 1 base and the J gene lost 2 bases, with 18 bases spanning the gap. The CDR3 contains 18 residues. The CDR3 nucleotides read TGCGCCAGCAGCCAAGGCCGGTCGTGGGGACGAACCAAAAACATTCAGTACTTC. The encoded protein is CASSQGRSWGRTKNIQYF.

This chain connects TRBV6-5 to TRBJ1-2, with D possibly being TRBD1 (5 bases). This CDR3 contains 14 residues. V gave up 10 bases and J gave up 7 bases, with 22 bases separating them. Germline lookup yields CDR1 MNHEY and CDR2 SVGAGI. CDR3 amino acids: CATDLHDGGGGYTF. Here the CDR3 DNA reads TGTGCCACCGACTTACATGACGGGGGAGGTGGCTACACCTTC.

CDR3 in amino acids: CASSLDGGGTDTQYF. In nucleotides, the CDR3 is TGTGCCAGCAGCTTGGACGGCGGCGGTACAGATACGCAGTATTTT. The chain has TRBV5-4 and TRBJ2-3; D remains unclear. The germline V gene encodes CDR1 SGHNT and CDR2 YYREEE (reference sequence). The germline V and J ends were trimmed by 0 bases and 3 bases, with 11 bases remaining between them. This CDR3 comprises 15 residues.

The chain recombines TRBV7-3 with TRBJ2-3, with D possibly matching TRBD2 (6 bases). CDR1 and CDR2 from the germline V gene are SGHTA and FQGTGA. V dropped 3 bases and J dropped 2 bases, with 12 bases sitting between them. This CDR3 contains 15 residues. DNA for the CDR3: TGTGCCAGCAGCTTTCGGCGGGGCCACACAGATACGCAGTATTTT. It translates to CASSFRRGHTDTQYF.

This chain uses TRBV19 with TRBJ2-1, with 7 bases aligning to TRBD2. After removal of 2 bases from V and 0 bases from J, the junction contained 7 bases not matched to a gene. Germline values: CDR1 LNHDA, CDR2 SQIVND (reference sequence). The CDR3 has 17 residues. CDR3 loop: CASSISGGGSSYNEQFF. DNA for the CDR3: TGTGCCAGTAGTATATCTGGGGGGGGGAGCTCCTACAATGAGCAGTTCTTC.

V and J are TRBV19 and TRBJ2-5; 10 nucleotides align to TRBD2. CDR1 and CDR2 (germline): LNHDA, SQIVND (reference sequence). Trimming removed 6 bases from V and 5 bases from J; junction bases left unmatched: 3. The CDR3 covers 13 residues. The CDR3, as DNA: TGTGCCAGTAGGTCGACTAGCGGGGAGACCCAGTACTTC. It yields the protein CASRSTSGETQYF.

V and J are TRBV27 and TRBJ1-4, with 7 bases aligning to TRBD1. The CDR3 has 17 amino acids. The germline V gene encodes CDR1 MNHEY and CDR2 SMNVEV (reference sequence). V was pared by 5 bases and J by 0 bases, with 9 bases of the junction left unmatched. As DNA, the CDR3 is TGTGCCAGCAGTCCACGACAGGGTCCCTCAACTAATGAAAAACTGTTTTTT. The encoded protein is CASSPRQGPSTNEKLFF.

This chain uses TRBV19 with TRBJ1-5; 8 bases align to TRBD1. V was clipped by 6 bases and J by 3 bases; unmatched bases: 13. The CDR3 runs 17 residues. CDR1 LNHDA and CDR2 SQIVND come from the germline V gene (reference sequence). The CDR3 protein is CASRGSRETGVNQPQHF. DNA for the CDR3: TGTGCCAGTAGGGGTTCAAGGGAGACAGGGGTCAATCAGCCCCAGCATTTT.

The CDR3 reads CASSTLGQIKNSPLHF. The CDR3, as DNA: TGTGCCAGCAGCACCCTGGGCCAGATAAAAAATTCACCCCTCCACTTT. V gene TRBV28 combines with J gene TRBJ1-6, with D unresolved. V lost 6 bases to trimming and J lost 7 bases, with 19 bases between them. The CDR3 has 16 residues. Germline V gene lookup returns CDR1 MDHEN and CDR2 SYDVKM.

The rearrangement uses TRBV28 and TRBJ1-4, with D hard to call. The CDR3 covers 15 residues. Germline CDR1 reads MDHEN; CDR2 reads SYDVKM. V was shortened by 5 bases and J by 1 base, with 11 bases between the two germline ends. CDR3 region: CASSGRVGTNEKLFF. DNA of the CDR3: TGTGCCAGCAGTGGAAGGGTTGGAACTAATGAAAAACTGTTTTTT.

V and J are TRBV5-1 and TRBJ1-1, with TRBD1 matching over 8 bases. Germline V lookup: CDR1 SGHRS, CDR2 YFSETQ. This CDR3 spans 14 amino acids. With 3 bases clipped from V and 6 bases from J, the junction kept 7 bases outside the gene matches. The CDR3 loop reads CASSSGTGGAEAFF. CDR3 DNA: TGCGCCAGCAGCTCGGGTACAGGGGGGGCTGAAGCTTTCTTT.

The CDR3 protein is CASGSRQPEKLFF. In DNA form, the CDR3 reads TGTGCTAGTGGTTCCCGACAGCCGGAAAAACTGTTTTTT. The J gene is TRBJ1-4, the V gene TRBV12-5, with D tentatively TRBD1 (5 bases). This CDR3 has 13 amino acids. The germline CDR1 and CDR2 sequences are LGHNT and FRNRAP. V was clipped by 4 bases and J by 8 bases, with 11 bases between them.

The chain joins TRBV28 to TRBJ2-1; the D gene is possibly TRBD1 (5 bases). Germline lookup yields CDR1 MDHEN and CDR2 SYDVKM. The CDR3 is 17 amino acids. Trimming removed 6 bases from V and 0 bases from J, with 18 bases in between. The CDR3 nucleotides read TGTGCCAGCAGCTCCTGGACACAAGGGGACTCCTACAATGAGCAGTTCTTC. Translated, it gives CASSSWTQGDSYNEQFF.

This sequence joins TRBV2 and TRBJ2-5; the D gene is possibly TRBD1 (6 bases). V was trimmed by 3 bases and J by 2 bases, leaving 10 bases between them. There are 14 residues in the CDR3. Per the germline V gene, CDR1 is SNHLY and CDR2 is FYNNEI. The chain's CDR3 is CASSESRGQETQYF. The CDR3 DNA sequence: TGTGCCAGCAGTGAGAGCAGGGGACAAGAGACCCAGTACTTC.

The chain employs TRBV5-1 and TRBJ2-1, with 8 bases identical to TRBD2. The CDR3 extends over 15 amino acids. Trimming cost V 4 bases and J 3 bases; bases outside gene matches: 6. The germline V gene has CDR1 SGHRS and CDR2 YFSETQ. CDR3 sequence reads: CASSAGGAGYNEQFF. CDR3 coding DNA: TGCGCCAGCAGCGCCGGGGGGGCCGGCTACAATGAGCAGTTCTTC.

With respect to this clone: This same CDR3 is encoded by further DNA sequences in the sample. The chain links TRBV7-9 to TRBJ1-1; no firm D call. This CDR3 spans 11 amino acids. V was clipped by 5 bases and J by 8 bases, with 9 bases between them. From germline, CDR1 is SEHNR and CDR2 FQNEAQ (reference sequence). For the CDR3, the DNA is TGTGCCAGCAGCACTCGGGGAGAAGCTTTCTTT. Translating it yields CASSTRGEAFF.

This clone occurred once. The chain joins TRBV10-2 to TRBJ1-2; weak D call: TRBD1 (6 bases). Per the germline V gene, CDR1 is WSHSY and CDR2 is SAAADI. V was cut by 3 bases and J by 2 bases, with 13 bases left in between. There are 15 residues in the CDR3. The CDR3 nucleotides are TGCGCCAGCAGTGATAACGGACAGCCGAACTATGGCTACACCTTC. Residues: CASSDNGQPNYGYTF.